What follows are 13 T cell receptor beta chains derived from one specimen sequenced in a study of shared clonotypes between healthy human individuals. TCRdb's table, derived via immunoSEQ multiplex PCR, lists solely in-frame clones and lacks some. Among roughly 2.5 million clones listed, roughly 92% were seen once. The sample consisted of naive CD4+ T cells sorted from blood. Subset of the sample: CD45RA+ positively selected. The receptors originated from a man younger than 35 in good health.

V and J are TRBV5-1 and TRBJ2-3; D might be TRBD1 (6 bases). Germline V gene data show CDR1 as SGHRS and CDR2 as YFSETQ. The CDR3 runs to 16 residues. V lost 4 bases to trimming and J lost 3 bases, with 18 bases between them. CDR3 nucleotides: TGCGCCAGCAGCCCATATAGGACAGATTGGACAGATACGCAGTATTTT. Residues: CASSPYRTDWTDTQYF.

V gene TRBV30 combines with J gene TRBJ2-3; D may match TRBD1 or TRBD2 (5 bases each). V lost 0 bases and J lost 0, with 10 bases in between. The CDR3 has 15 residues. CDR1 is GTSNPN, CDR2 SVGIG, per germline (reference sequence). CDR3 bases: TGTGCCTGGAGTGTCAACGGGGCGAGCACAGATACGCAGTATTTT. Protein: CAWSVNGASTDTQYF.

The chain combines TRBV7-8 with TRBJ1-1; 8 bases align to TRBD1. Trimming cost V 5 bases and J 7 bases; bases outside gene matches: 12. The CDR3 sequence is 15 residues long. Germline CDR1 SGHVS, CDR2 FQNEAQ. CDR3 coding DNA: TGTGCCAGCAGCGCCTGGACAGGGCTTAACCTTGAAGCTTTCTTT. This encodes CASSAWTGLNLEAFF.

V and J are TRBV25-1 and TRBJ1-5; 8 nucleotides line up with TRBD1. J was trimmed by 6 bases and V by 4 bases; bases with no gene match: 5. This CDR3 is built from 14 residues. Germline V gene sequence: CDR1 MGHDK, CDR2 SYGVNS. In DNA, the CDR3 is TGTGCCAGCAGTGCGGGACAGGCGGTTCAGCCCCAGCATTTT. The encoded protein is CASSAGQAVQPQHF.

CDR3 nucleotide sequence: TGTGCCAGCAGCTTATACCCAGGGGGGGAAGTTCTAAAATCCTACGAGCAGTACTTC. It encodes CASSLYPGGEVLKSYEQYF. The chain recombines TRBV5-6 with TRBJ2-7; D tentatively fits TRBD1 or TRBD2 (7 bases each). The CDR3 totals 19 residues. Germline V gene data show CDR1 as SGHDT and CDR2 as YYEEEE. With 2 bases removed from V and 1 base from J, the gap between germline ends came to 25 bases.

The chain is built from TRBV29-1 and TRBJ1-2, with D perhaps TRBD1 (6 bases). Per the germline V gene, CDR1 is SQVTM and CDR2 is ANQGSEA. V lost 5 bases and J 0 bases, leaving 13 bases between the germline ends. This CDR3 has 14 residues. CDR3 nucleotide sequence: TGCAGCGTTCGCCCAGGGGTAGCTAACTATGGCTACACCTTC. It translates to CSVRPGVANYGYTF.

This chain uses TRBV7-9 with TRBJ1-1; D perhaps matches TRBD1 (6 bases). CDR1 SEHNR and CDR2 FQNEAQ come from the germline V gene (reference sequence). Trimming took 10 bases from V and 4 from J, leaving 19 bases between them. This CDR3 region has 14 residues. The CDR3 sequence is CATPVQTGFTEAFF. The CDR3 DNA reads TGTGCCACCCCAGTCCAAACAGGGTTCACTGAAGCTTTCTTT.

This sequence joins TRBV19 and TRBJ2-7, with 10 bases matching TRBD1. This CDR3 contains 15 residues. Germline values: CDR1 LNHDA, CDR2 SQIVND (reference sequence). V was clipped by 7 bases and J by 6 bases; unmatched bases: 12. Written as DNA, the CDR3 is TGTGCCAGTACCAAGACTTCGGGGACAGGGGCCGAGCAGTACTTC. Encoded protein: CASTKTSGTGAEQYF. The whole variable domain, filled in from reference TRBV19 and TRBJ2-7, reads DGGITQSPKYLFRKEGQNVTLSCEQNLNHDAMYWYRQDPGQGLRLIYYSQIVNDFQKGDIAEGYSVSREKKESFPLTVTSAQKNPTAFYLCASTKTSGTGAEQYFGPGTRLTVT.

The chain is built from TRBV9 and TRBJ2-5, with 9 positions matching TRBD2. CDR3 length equals 17 residues. With 0 bases clipped from V and 6 bases from J, the junction kept 12 bases outside the gene matches. CDR1 and CDR2 (germline): SGDLS, YYNGEE. As DNA, the CDR3 is TGTGCCAGCAGCGTAGCCCCACGTGCGGGAGGGCCCCAGACCCAGTACTTC. It translates to CASSVAPRAGGPQTQYF.

The chain combines TRBV6-5 with TRBJ1-1; 7 nucleotides agree with TRBD1. Trimming removed 11 bases from V and 5 bases from J; junction bases left unmatched: 17. Per germline, CDR1 MNHEY and CDR2 SVGAGI. This CDR3 is built from 15 residues. The CDR3: CAARLHKGARTEAFF. The CDR3 region has the DNA TGTGCCGCCCGTTTACATAAGGGGGCGAGGACTGAAGCTTTCTTT.

About this clone: This CDR3 is also generated by other DNA sequences in the sample. The V gene is TRBV19, the J gene TRBJ1-5, with 9 bases matching TRBD1. Germline CDR1 LNHDA, CDR2 SQIVND (reference sequence). The CDR3 loop spans 13 amino acids. Trimming cost V 6 bases and J 7 bases; bases outside gene matches: 4. In DNA form, the CDR3 reads TGTGCCAGTAGCCAGGACAGGGGACAGCCCCAGCATTTT. It yields the protein CASSQDRGQPQHF.

The chain has TRBV5-8 and TRBJ2-1; D possibly matches TRBD1 or TRBD2 (6 bases each). This CDR3 spans 16 amino acids. V lost 4 bases to trimming and J lost 2 bases, with 16 bases between them. The V gene's germline CDR1 is SGHTS and CDR2 YDEGEE. The CDR3 is CASSLGGSSPYNEQFF. In DNA form, the CDR3 reads TGTGCCAGCAGCCTGGGGGGCAGTAGCCCCTACAATGAGCAGTTCTTC.

The chain uses TRBV5-4 and TRBJ1-1; tentatively, D is TRBD1 (5 bases). This CDR3 has 14 residues. Trimming removed 4 bases from V and 3 bases from J, with 13 bases in between. Germline V gene lookup returns CDR1 SGHNT and CDR2 YYREEE (reference sequence). The CDR3 nucleotides are TGTGCCAGCAGCCCGGGGGGGGTAGACACTGAAGCTTTCTTT. It encodes CASSPGGVDTEAFF. The whole variable domain, filled in from reference TRBV5-4 and TRBJ1-1, reads ETGVTQSPTHLIKTRGQQVTLRCSSQSGHNTVSWYQQALGQGPQFIFQYYREEENGRGNFPPRFSGLQFPNYSSELNVNALELDDSALYLCASSPGGVDTEAFFGQGTRLTVV.